The 27 T cell receptor beta chains given below trace back to one sample, sequenced in a study of spatial heterogeneity in lung cancer. Overall study findings and caveats: Mutation counts in tumors were tracked by counts of expanded intratumoral alpha and beta TCRs.

Each CDR3 protein gets one entry after TCRdb re-called the 5' RACE reads with MiXCR. The sample includes about 820 distinct CDR3 sequences, roughly 6.7% of them seen just once. These receptors lack a known antigen. The time point was: sample taken at primary tumor resection. The specimen comprised lung tumor tissue, sampled at surgery. The receptors originated from a female donor with early-stage non-small cell lung cancer.

The CDR3 sequence is CASSPWDRGRPVYGYTF. The CDR3 coding sequence is TGTGCCAGCAGCCCCTGGGACAGGGGGCGCCCCGTCTATGGCTACACCTTC. The chain employs TRBV7-2 and TRBJ1-2; 12 bases are a match to TRBD1. The length of the CDR3 is 17 residues. Germline-derived CDR1 and CDR2 are SGHTA and FQGNSA. The ends lost 5 bases at V and 4 bases at J; junction bases unmatched: 11.

This clonotype is labeled as medium-sized. J is TRBJ1-1 and V is TRBV11-2; 7 bases align to TRBD1. This CDR3 spans 14 amino acids. Germline V gene lookup returns CDR1 SGHAT and CDR2 FQNNGV. The junction had 7 bases not matched to a gene; V was cut back by 5 bases and J by 4 bases. CDR3 sequence reads: CASSLEGASTEAFF. Written as DNA, the CDR3 is TGTGCCAGCAGCCTTGAGGGGGCCAGCACTGAAGCTTTCTTT.

In this sample, this clonotype is medium-sized. Written as DNA, the CDR3 is TGTGCCAGCAGCCAGGGTCGGGGGGGGACCACAGATACGCAGTATTTT. Translation: CASSQGRGGTTDTQYF. The V and J genes are TRBV4-2 and TRBJ2-3, with 8 bases aligning to TRBD2. Germline loops: CDR1 LGHNA, CDR2 YNFKEQ. V gave up 3 bases and J gave up 2 bases; unmatched junction bases: 7. The CDR3 is made up of 16 amino acids.

This clonotype rates as medium-sized. The genes are TRBV6-6 and TRBJ2-5; a possible D gene is TRBD1 (6 bases). Germline V gives CDR1 MNHNY, CDR2 SVGAGI (reference sequence). This CDR3 comprises 14 residues. V was clipped by 4 bases and J by 4 bases, with 13 bases between them. In nucleotides, the CDR3 is TGTGCCAGCAGTTTAGGGACATGGATAGAGACCCAGTACTTC. Its translation is CASSLGTWIETQYF.

By frequency in the sample, this clonotype is medium-sized. V and J are TRBV28 and TRBJ2-6; no reliable D call. CDR1 MDHEN and CDR2 SYDVKM come from the germline V gene. V lost 0 bases to trimming and J lost 2 bases, with 5 bases between them. The CDR3 is 15 amino acids. CDR3 DNA: TGTGCCAGCAGTTTATGGCAGACTGGGGCCAACGTCCTGACTTTC. This codes for CASSLWQTGANVLTF.

This clonotype is large. An end of the junction differs from the germline gene, which may be a read error. The V call is TRBV20-1, the J call TRBJ2-2; 13 positions match TRBD2. The CDR3 runs 16 residues. Germline V CDR1 and CDR2: DFQATT, SNEGSKA (reference sequence). CDR3 in DNA: TGCAGTGCTAGACAAACTAGCGGGAGGGCCCCCGGGGAGCCGTTTTTT. Translating it yields CSARQTSGRAPGEPFF.

The rearrangement joins TRBV20-1 to TRBJ2-3, with D unresolved. CDR1 is DFQATT and CDR2 is SNEGSKA in the germline V gene (reference sequence). The V and J ends lost 6 bases and 6 bases respectively, with 22 bases between them. CDR3 length equals 15 residues. In nucleotides, the CDR3 is TGCAGTGCCCCTGTCGTGGCCTCCTCGGATGATACGCAGTATTTT. Amino acids: CSAPVVASSDDTQYF.

Relative to its sample, this clonotype is medium-sized. The chain joins TRBV3-1 to TRBJ2-7; D uncertain. Germline values: CDR1 LGHDT, CDR2 YNNKEL (reference sequence). V lost 4 bases and J lost 0, with 16 bases in between. The CDR3 covers 16 residues. Here the CDR3 DNA reads TGTGCCAGCAGCCTCCTAAAGCGCTCTAGCTCCTACGAGCAGTACTTC. It specifies CASSLLKRSSSYEQYF.

V usage is TRBV27 and J usage is TRBJ2-1, with TRBD2 identical over 11 bases. Germline CDR1 MNHEY, CDR2 SMNVEV (reference sequence). J was trimmed by 6 bases and V by 9 bases; bases with no gene match: 10. The CDR3 has 15 amino acids. This CDR3 reads CASKIAGGPANEQFF. CDR3 nucleotides: TGTGCCAGTAAAATAGCGGGGGGGCCTGCCAATGAGCAGTTCTTC.

This clonotype is labeled medium-sized. The chain has TRBV6-6 and TRBJ1-3; 7 nucleotides line up with TRBD1. The CDR3 consists of 17 residues. Unmatched junction bases numbered 6, after V lost 0 bases and J lost 1 base. Germline-derived CDR1 and CDR2 are MNHNY and SVGAGI (reference sequence). The CDR3 nucleotides read TGTGCCAGCAGTTACTCGACAGGGCGGCCTTCTGGAAACACCATATATTTT. Translated, it gives CASSYSTGRPSGNTIYF.

By sample share, this clonotype is large (0.1 to 1%). The chain recombines TRBV5-1 with TRBJ2-5; 7 bases fit TRBD1. Germline lookup yields CDR1 SGHRS and CDR2 YFSETQ. V dropped 1 base and J dropped 2; count of bases not matched to a gene: 5. There are 15 residues in the CDR3. CDR3 residues: CASSLSRQGQETQYF. DNA of the CDR3: TGCGCCAGCAGCTTGAGCCGACAGGGTCAAGAGACCCAGTACTTC.

By share, this clonotype ranks as large. This chain uses TRBV20-1 with TRBJ2-2, with 13 bases that match TRBD2. Trimming cost V 2 bases and J 6 bases; bases outside gene matches: 6. CDR3 length equals 16 residues. CDR1 is DFQATT and CDR2 is SNEGSKA in the germline V gene (reference sequence). CDR3 bases: TGCAGTGCTAGACAAACTAGCGGGAGGGCCCCCGGGGAGCTGTTTTTT. It codes for CSARQTSGRAPGELFF.

This clonotype is medium-sized by share. V gene TRBV27 combines with J gene TRBJ2-6; a possible D gene is TRBD1 (5 bases). V was trimmed by 5 bases and J by 2 bases, leaving 7 bases between them. Per the germline V gene, CDR1 is MNHEY and CDR2 is SMNVEV (reference sequence). The CDR3 covers 14 residues. CDR3 sequence reads: CASSEGAGANVLTF. The CDR3 DNA reads TGTGCCAGCAGTGAAGGGGCTGGGGCCAACGTCCTGACTTTC.

Regarding this clonotype: A much more abundant neighbour one base away suggests this may be a read error. J is TRBJ2-6 and V is TRBV10-3; 7 bases fit TRBD1. The length of the CDR3 is 16 residues. CDR1 is ENHRY, CDR2 SYGVKD, per germline. CDR3: CVISRQGIPGANVLTF. The CDR3, as DNA: TGTGTCATCAGCCGACAGGGTATACCTGGGGCCAACGTCCTGACTTTC.

This clonotype is medium-sized (0.01 to 0.1%) by share. The V gene is TRBV30, the J gene TRBJ1-1, with D unresolved. The CDR3 spans 11 residues. The V gene lost 1 base and the J gene lost 11 bases, with 11 bases spanning the gap. Germline V gives CDR1 GTSNPN, CDR2 SVGIG (reference sequence). CDR3 protein: CAWSEVGYAFF. CDR3 sequence (DNA): TGTGCCTGGAGTGAGGTGGGGTACGCTTTCTTT. The full variable domain, its missing parts supplied by reference TRBV30 and TRBJ1-1, is SQTIHQWPATLVQPVGSPLSLECTVEGTSNPNLYWYRQAAGRGLQLLFYSVGIGQISSEVPQNLSASRPQDRQFILSSKKLLLSDSGFYLCAWSEVGYAFFGQGTRLTVV.

In its sample, this clonotype ranks as medium-sized. The J gene is TRBJ2-7, the V gene TRBV4-3, with 10 bases that match TRBD1. The CDR3 extends over 19 amino acids. Germline lookup yields CDR1 LGHNA and CDR2 YSLEER. J lost 4 bases, V lost 0 bases, and 15 bases had no gene match. The CDR3 loop reads CASSQETWGGGTGEYEQYF. The CDR3 region has the DNA TGCGCCAGCAGCCAAGAAACATGGGGCGGAGGGACAGGGGAGTACGAGCAGTACTTC.

By share of the sample, this clonotype is hyperexpanded (1% or more). The chain is built from TRBV27 and TRBJ2-7; the D gene is possibly TRBD1 (6 bases). V lost 3 bases and J lost 7, with 7 bases in between. CDR1 and CDR2 from the germline V gene are MNHEY and SMNVEV (reference sequence). The CDR3 has 11 amino acids. The CDR3 nucleotides are TGTGCCAGCAGTTTCGGGACAGAGCAGTACTTC. Its protein is CASSFGTEQYF.

This clonotype is large within its sample. The chain combines TRBV4-1 with TRBJ1-2, with TRBD1 matching over 7 bases. J was trimmed by 7 bases and V by 0 bases; bases with no gene match: 8. Per the germline V gene, CDR1 is MGHRA and CDR2 is YSYEKL. The CDR3 spans 15 residues. The CDR3 region is CASSQDPQGDGGYTF. The CDR3 bases are TGCGCCAGCAGCCAAGACCCCCAGGGGGATGGTGGCTACACCTTC.

In its sample, this clonotype is medium-sized. The V gene is TRBV5-1, the J gene TRBJ2-5; 9 positions agree with TRBD2. V dropped 3 bases and J dropped 0; count of bases not matched to a gene: 12. Germline V gene lookup returns CDR1 SGHRS and CDR2 YFSETQ. CDR3 size: 18 residues. The CDR3 nucleotides are TGCGCCAGCAGCTCCCAGGGTAGCGGGGGTCTAAACCAAGAGACCCAGTACTTC. Translating gives CASSSQGSGGLNQETQYF. The whole variable domain, filled in from reference TRBV5-1 and TRBJ2-5, reads KAGVTQTPRYLIKTRGQQVTLSCSPISGHRSVSWYQQTPGQGLQFLFEYFSETQRNKGNFPGRFSGRQFSNSRSEMNVSTLELGDSALYLCASSSQGSGGLNQETQYFGPGTRLLVL.

By sample fraction, this clonotype is medium-sized. The chain combines TRBV2 with TRBJ2-3; D uncertain. The CDR3 has 12 residues. Germline V gives CDR1 SNHLY, CDR2 FYNNEI. V gave up 7 bases and J gave up 2 bases, with 7 bases separating them. The CDR3 DNA sequence: TGTGCCAGCATGCCCCTCACAGATACGCAGTATTTT. Protein product: CASMPLTDTQYF.

This clonotype ranks as medium-sized. The CDR3 protein is CASSLVATVEKLFF. CDR3 sequence (DNA): TGTGCCAGCAGCTTAGTGGCAACAGTAGAAAAACTGTTTTTT. This chain connects TRBV7-9 to TRBJ1-4; unclear D gene. CDR3 length: 14 amino acids. The V end lost 1 base, the J end lost 8 bases, and 11 bases lay between the germline ends. CDR1 is SEHNR, CDR2 FQNEAQ, per germline (reference sequence).

The chain uses TRBV7-6 and TRBJ2-1, with 8 bases fitting TRBD2. The CDR3 has 16 amino acids. Germline trimming cut 4 bases from V and 9 bases from J; bases unmatched to any gene: 14. Germline-derived CDR1 and CDR2 are SGHVS and FNYEAQ. In DNA form, the CDR3 reads TGTGCCAGCAGCTCATCCACGGGAGGGCCGGGGGGTGAGCAGTTCTTC. Its protein product is CASSSSTGGPGGEQFF.

In its sample, this clonotype is medium-sized (0.01 to 0.1%). V gene TRBV6-2 or TRBV6-3 combines with J gene TRBJ2-1; 9 nucleotides match TRBD2. Germline trimming cut 4 bases from V and 7 bases from J; bases unmatched to any gene: 11. This CDR3 is built from 16 residues. CDR1 MNHEY and CDR2 SVGEGT come from the germline V gene. The CDR3 loop is CASSFFAGGEENEQFF. The DNA for the CDR3 is TGTGCCAGCAGTTTTTTCGCGGGAGGGGAGGAGAATGAGCAGTTCTTC.

This clonotype is termed medium-sized. This chain uses TRBV5-1 with TRBJ2-1; TRBD2 agrees at 9 bases. J lost 2 bases, V lost 7 bases, and 10 bases had no gene match. The CDR3 sequence is 16 residues long. The germline V gene has CDR1 SGHRS and CDR2 YFSETQ. The CDR3 DNA reads TGCGCCAGCCTGATAGCGGGAGCGAAAACCTACAATGAGCAGTTCTTC. This sequence encodes CASLIAGAKTYNEQFF.

This clonotype ranks as medium-sized. V is TRBV4-2 and J is TRBJ2-3, with 14 bases aligning to TRBD2. The CDR3 covers 16 residues. Per the germline V gene, CDR1 is LGHNA and CDR2 is YNFKEQ. V lost 3 bases, J lost 8 bases, and 7 bases stayed unmatched. The CDR3 is CASSHRTSGGRSTQYF. The CDR3 DNA follows: TGTGCCAGCAGCCATCGGACTAGCGGGGGGCGCAGTACGCAGTATTTT.

This clonotype is labeled as medium-sized (0.01 to 0.1%). The V gene is TRBV4-3, the J gene TRBJ2-3; 10 positions agree with TRBD2. Germline V CDR1 and CDR2: LGHNA, YSLEER. Losses at the gene ends were 0 bases for V and 4 bases for J; bases not matched to a gene: 4. This CDR3 is built from 16 residues. For the CDR3, the DNA is TGCGCCAGCAGCCAAGACCCTAGCGGGAGACCAGATACGCAGTATTTT. Translated: CASSQDPSGRPDTQYF.

This clonotype was seen a few times. The V gene is TRBV7-3, the J gene TRBJ2-5; 7 bases fit TRBD1. V lost 5 bases to trimming and J lost 3 bases; unmatched junction nucleotides: 3. Germline V gene lookup returns CDR1 SGHTA and CDR2 FQGTGA. This CDR3 is 13 amino acids long. Here the CDR3 DNA reads TGTGCCAGCAGCCCCGGGACAGAAGAGACCCAGTACTTC. Encoded protein: CASSPGTEETQYF.